This T cell receptor beta chain emerged from a study of blood T cells in healthy people across ages. Study outcomes and limitations: From one million sequenced T cells, diversity estimates were lower bounds. Long-lived donors had more naive CD4+ cells and higher diversity than aged donors.

V trimming: 6 bases; J trimming: 0 bases; junction bases outside the gene matches: 7. Germline V gene sequence: CDR1 MNHEY, CDR2 SMNVEV (reference sequence). The CDR3 runs 17 residues. Regarding this clonotype: What it recognizes is unknown.

It was with a sample-barcoded 5' primer and a J-beta primer mix that a second PCR of roughly 7 to 12 cycles was run. A template-switch adaptor with 12 random nucleotides tagged each cDNA molecule. TCRdb independently ran MiXCR on the 5' RACE reads; one entry per CDR3 protein. Here the sample spans over 1,500,000 distinct CDR3 sequences, around half being singletons. Material for sequencing was blood. The rearrangement links TRBV27 to TRBJ2-3; TRBD2 aligns across 12 bases. The receptor was derived from a woman aged 40 to 50 in good health. As DNA, the CDR3 is TGTGCCAGCAGGCTGACTAGCGGGGGCTCTAGCACAGATACGCAGTATTTT. Encoded protein: CASRLTSGGSSTDTQYF.